The T cell receptor (beta chain) described here comes from a study of early T cells in non-severe SARS-CoV-2 infection. After removal of 0 bases from V and 9 bases from J, the junction contained 10 bases not matched to a gene. The CDR3 totals 16 residues. Germline lookup yields CDR1 MGHRA and CDR2 YSYEKL. TCRdb fed the 5' RACE reads into MiXCR, producing one record per CDR3 protein. Among roughly 50,000 distinct CDR3 sequences, about 10% were seen once, and the ten largest hold almost 8.5%. This clonotype was detected a few times. This chain joins TRBV4-1 and TRBJ2-1; TRBD2 matches 8 bases. Material for sequencing was whole blood. The TCR was taken from an adult who was a healthcare worker with PCR-confirmed SARS-CoV-2 infection or an uninfected control (not recorded which). The CDR3 bases are TGCGCCAGCAGCCAAGATCCAGCGGGAGCCGGTGGTGAGCAGTTCTTC. This sequence encodes CASSQDPAGAGGEQFF.